The clone carrying this T cell receptor (beta chain) was recorded many times. Amplification from RNA transcripts yielded the TCR beta CDR3 regions. First-round RT-PCR used HTBI primers; second-round multiplex PCR followed. TCRdb fed the multiplex PCR reads into MiXCR, producing one record per CDR3 protein. The profile shows about 400,000 distinct CDR3 sequences, approximately 16% of them singletons. V lost 4 bases and J 0 bases, leaving 9 bases between the germline ends. There are 15 residues in the CDR3. Germline CDR1 MDHEN, CDR2 SYDVKM. These data originate in a study of Graves' ophthalmopathy and Graves' hyperthyroidism. Study background: Before any treatment, peripheral blood was taken at the initial diagnosis.

The TCR was taken from a young woman with Graves' ophthalmopathy. Sample: peripheral blood. The chain carries TRBV28 and TRBJ2-2; D remains unclear. CDR3 sequence (DNA): TGTGCCAGCAGTTCCCATTCGACGAACACCGGGGAGCTGTTTTTT. The encoded protein is CASSSHSTNTGELFF.